Below, 25 T cell receptor beta chains from the same sample are listed, as sequenced in a study of cytomegalovirus exposure and HLA in healthy donors. In the PCR, 60 Vbeta and 13 Jbeta primers were used. Only in-frame clones appear in the TCRdb table, and some are missing; sequencing was by immunoSEQ multiplex PCR. The sample has some 120,000 clones, approximately 8.7% seen once. Input material: PBMCs. The receptor source for this set is a man aged 35-49 years in good health and CMV-seronegative.

This clone occurred a few times. The chain recombines TRBV6-4 with TRBJ2-3, with D unresolved. This CDR3 region has 13 residues. Between the trimmed V and J ends, which lost 5 bases and 6 bases, there was a span of 12 bases. The germline V gene has CDR1 MRHNA and CDR2 SNTAGT. The CDR3 is CASSPSQADTQYF. The CDR3 DNA reads as TGTGCCAGCAGTCCGAGTCAAGCGGATACGCAGTATTTT.

The chain is built from TRBV5-1 and TRBJ2-3, with D maybe TRBD1 (6 bases). CDR3 size: 16 residues. The germline gives CDR1 SGHRS, CDR2 YFSETQ. Deletions cut 4 bases from V and 1 base from J, with 16 bases between. CDR3 coding DNA: TGCGCCAGCAGCCCGGGACACGGCAGGGGCACAGATACGCAGTATTTT. Translating gives CASSPGHGRGTDTQYF.

The chain employs TRBV6-5 and TRBJ1-1; a possible D gene is TRBD1 (5 bases). V was pared by 6 bases and J by 7 bases, with 15 bases between. Germline lookup yields CDR1 MNHEY and CDR2 SVGAGI. CDR3 length: 13 amino acids. The CDR3 coding sequence is TGTGCCAGCAGCGACTGGGGCGACAATGAAGCTTTCTTT. Its translation: CASSDWGDNEAFF.

This clone has a handful of counts. The chain couples TRBV4-3 to TRBJ1-2; the D is unclear. Trimming cost V 1 base and J 4 bases, with 13 bases left between them. The CDR3 loop spans 15 amino acids. Germline assignment: CDR1 LGHNA and CDR2 YSLEER. The CDR3 reads CASSQGLVQTYGYTF. The CDR3 region has the DNA TGCGCCAGCAGCCAAGGGTTAGTACAGACCTATGGCTACACCTTC.

In this sample, this clone turned up a few times. The V call is TRBV9, the J call TRBJ2-3; D unresolved. V lost 4 bases to trimming and J lost 2 bases, with 17 bases between them. Germline values: CDR1 SGDLS, CDR2 YYNGEE. The CDR3 is 16 amino acids. CDR3 bases: TGTGCCAGCAGCCCCCAGTGGCTAGAGGTCACAGATACGCAGTATTTT. Its protein is CASSPQWLEVTDTQYF.

This rearrangement joins TRBV2 to TRBJ2-1, with D tentatively TRBD2 (6 bases). Germline CDR1 SNHLY, CDR2 FYNNEI. The ends were cut back, 8 bases at V and 5 bases at J, with 16 bases in the middle. The CDR3 contains 14 residues. The CDR3 loop reads CASGGRGKDNEQFF. For the CDR3, the DNA is TGTGCCAGCGGCGGACGGGGGAAAGACAATGAGCAGTTCTTC.

J is TRBJ2-7 and V is TRBV7-2; D possibly corresponds to TRBD1 (6 bases). Germline CDR1 SGHTA, CDR2 FQGNSA. The CDR3 sequence is 13 residues long. V dropped 5 bases and J dropped 6 bases, with 14 bases sitting between them. Here the CDR3 reads CASSLGTTGEQYF. The CDR3 DNA reads TGTGCCAGCAGCCTCGGGACAACGGGCGAGCAGTACTTC.

This clone was observed a few times. The genes are TRBV18 and TRBJ1-2; D is uncertain. Germline V gene data show CDR1 as KGHSH and CDR2 as LQKENI. V was cut by 5 bases and J by 4 bases, with 14 bases left in between. The CDR3 totals 14 residues. The CDR3 loop reads CASSGTEHLYGYTF. The CDR3 nucleotides are TGTGCCAGCTCAGGAACGGAGCACCTCTATGGCTACACCTTC.

This chain uses TRBV27 with TRBJ2-7; D ambiguous. The V gene's germline CDR1 is MNHEY and CDR2 SMNVEV (reference sequence). The germline V and J ends were trimmed by 3 bases and 4 bases, with 10 bases remaining between them. This CDR3 has 13 residues. CDR3 nucleotides: TGTGCCAGCAGTTTCGGTCAGAGGTACGAGCAGTACTTC. This codes for CASSFGQRYEQYF.

This clone was recorded a few times. This chain joins TRBV29-1 and TRBJ2-2, with TRBD1 as a possible D gene (7 bases). Trimming removed 4 bases from V and 1 base from J, with 31 bases in between. The CDR3 has 21 residues. Germline CDR1 and CDR2: SQVTM and ANQGSEA. CDR3 sequence reads: CSVGLRVLGGQWDRNTGELFF. In DNA, the CDR3 is TGCAGCGTTGGGCTACGGGTATTGGGGGGACAGTGGGACAGGAACACCGGGGAGCTGTTTTTT.

This clone was picked up a small number of times. This sequence joins TRBV9 and TRBJ1-3; possible D gene TRBD1, 6 bases. The germline V and J ends were trimmed by 3 bases and 0 bases, with 13 bases remaining between them. In germline, CDR1 is SGDLS, CDR2 YYNGEE. There are 16 residues in the CDR3. The chain's CDR3 is CASSAQGSLSGNTIYF. The DNA for the CDR3 is TGTGCCAGCAGCGCTCAGGGGTCCCTCTCTGGAAACACCATATATTTT.

The V call is TRBV10-3, the J call TRBJ1-3, with D possibly TRBD1 on 5 matching bases. Trimming left V 0 bases short and J 0 bases short, with 9 bases between. The germline V gene encodes CDR1 ENHRY and CDR2 SYGVKD. The CDR3 loop spans 16 amino acids. The CDR3 protein is CAISESGHASGNTIYF. As DNA, the CDR3 is TGTGCCATCAGTGAGTCGGGGCACGCCTCTGGAAACACCATATATTTT.

This clone was recorded a few times. The DNA of the CDR3 is TGTGCCTGGAGTGTACGGCGGACGGGGGGAAAACTGTTTTTT. This gives the protein CAWSVRRTGGKLFF. The gene calls are TRBV30 and TRBJ1-4; TRBD1 is a possible D gene (5 bases). Germline-derived CDR1 and CDR2 are GTSNPN and SVGIG (reference sequence). The germline V and J ends were trimmed by 0 bases and 10 bases, with 15 bases remaining between them. This CDR3 is built from 14 residues.

The chain has TRBV4-2 and TRBJ1-1, with D possibly TRBD1 on 6 matching bases. CDR3 length equals 14 residues. Trimming took 0 bases from V and 8 from J, leaving 13 bases between them. The germline V gene encodes CDR1 LGHNA and CDR2 YNFKEQ. The CDR3 DNA sequence: TGTGCCAGCAGCCAAGATAAAGGACAGTTGGAAGCTTTCTTT. As protein: CASSQDKGQLEAFF.

This chain uses TRBV4-1 with TRBJ2-3, with 7 bases aligning to TRBD1. V was pared by 2 bases and J by 1 base, with 12 bases of the junction left unmatched. The CDR3 spans 18 residues. Germline V gene data show CDR1 as MGHRA and CDR2 as YSYEKL. In nucleotides, the CDR3 is TGCGCCAGCAGCCAACCTCATTCGGACAGGAAAGGCACAGATACGCAGTATTTT. Protein product: CASSQPHSDRKGTDTQYF.

This clone has more than one count but fewer than ten. The chain links TRBV7-2 to TRBJ1-2; D is unclear. Germline CDR1 reads SGHTA; CDR2 reads FQGNSA. Trimming pared 5 bases from V and 6 bases from J, leaving 19 bases between. The length of the CDR3 is 15 residues. DNA of the CDR3: TGTGCCAGCAGCCCCGAGAGCGGAATACTGCATGGCTACACCTTC. Protein product: CASSPESGILHGYTF.

This clone was observed a few times. The genes are TRBV28 and TRBJ2-3; D is uncertain. CDR3 length: 12 amino acids. V lost 3 bases and J 2 bases, leaving 3 bases between the germline ends. Germline V gene lookup returns CDR1 MDHEN and CDR2 SYDVKM. CDR3 loop: CASSFFTDTQYF. As DNA, the CDR3 is TGTGCCAGCAGTTTCTTCACAGATACGCAGTATTTT.

This chain links TRBV5-4 with TRBJ2-7, with 7 positions matching TRBD2. CDR1 is SGHNT and CDR2 is YYREEE in the germline V gene (reference sequence). This CDR3 is 14 amino acids long. Germline trimming cut 5 bases from V and 11 bases from J; bases unmatched to any gene: 16. This chain's CDR3 is CASSPGLAERMEYF. CDR3 nucleotide sequence: TGTGCCAGCAGTCCAGGCCTAGCGGAAAGAATGGAGTACTTC.

The genes are TRBV10-3 and TRBJ2-1; 9 bases line up with TRBD1. The CDR3 sequence is 17 residues long. Unmatched junction bases numbered 11, after V lost 5 bases and J lost 3 bases. The germline CDR1 and CDR2 sequences are ENHRY and SYGVKD. CDR3 sequence (DNA): TGTGCCATCAGTCTCCTGCCCGGGACAGGGCTCTACAATGAGCAGTTCTTC. Translated: CAISLLPGTGLYNEQFF.

The V and J genes are TRBV11-1 and TRBJ1-1; perhaps TRBD1 as D (5 bases). CDR1 is SGHAT and CDR2 is FQDESV in the germline V gene (reference sequence). The CDR3 runs 13 residues. The V and J ends lost 7 bases and 6 bases respectively, with 15 bases between them. CDR3 nucleotides: TGTGCCAGCACCCGTGGGACTATAGCTGAAGCTTTCTTT. Protein sequence: CASTRGTIAEAFF.

This chain connects TRBV7-2 to TRBJ2-7; D is ambiguous. The germline V gene has CDR1 SGHTA and CDR2 FQGNSA. The CDR3 runs 14 residues. V lost 3 bases and J lost 1, with 10 bases in between. The CDR3 sequence: CASSFTTNSYEQYF. The CDR3 DNA follows: TGTGCCAGCAGCTTTACAACAAATTCCTACGAGCAGTACTTC.

V is TRBV29-1 and J is TRBJ2-6; D gene unclear. V was clipped by 7 bases and J by 0 bases, with 13 bases between them. The CDR3 is made up of 15 amino acids. Germline V gene sequence: CDR1 SQVTM, CDR2 ANQGSEA. The CDR3 loop reads CSAVFPSSGANVLTF. DNA for the CDR3: TGCAGCGCCGTGTTCCCGAGCTCTGGGGCCAACGTCCTGACTTTC.

The chain has TRBV7-2 and TRBJ2-5; unclear D gene. The end of the DNA is better explained by TRBJ2-7, so the J call may be wrong. The CDR3 extends over 12 amino acids. Germline V lookup: CDR1 SGHTA, CDR2 FQGNSA. CDR3 amino acids: CASSLHSYEQYF. The CDR3 nucleotides read TGTGCCAGCAGCTTACATTCCTACGAGCAGTACTTC.

This clone was seen more than once but under ten times. J is TRBJ1-3 and V is TRBV7-2; a possible D gene is TRBD1 (6 bases). Deletions cut 6 bases from V and 7 bases from J, with 19 bases between. Germline CDR1 reads SGHTA; CDR2 reads FQGNSA. The CDR3 covers 15 residues. CDR3 amino acids: CASSPTGQLDNTIYF. CDR3 nucleotides: TGTGCCAGCAGTCCTACGGGACAATTAGATAACACCATATATTTT.

This clone has more than one count but fewer than ten. The V gene is TRBV7-9, the J gene TRBJ2-7; 9 bases fit TRBD1. Losses at the gene ends were 2 bases for V and 5 bases for J; bases not matched to a gene: 7. The CDR3 has 15 amino acids. Germline V lookup: CDR1 SEHNR, CDR2 FQNEAQ (reference sequence). The CDR3 DNA follows: TGTGCCAGCAGCTTAACCACAGGGGGCGCGGACGAGCAGTACTTC. This gives the protein CASSLTTGGADEQYF.